This T cell receptor (beta chain) derives from a study of somatic mutations in cytotoxic T cells in rheumatoid arthritis. The wider study: Patients had 25 to 30 ml EDTA blood drawn right after diagnosis, before any treatment. Certain T-cell populations stained with V beta antibodies were FACS-sorted to nearly 100% purity, and V beta1+ cells were TCRB-sequenced.

This clone was detected only a few times. No antigen is known for it. General observations from the study: Nobody knew which antigens the expanded CD8+ clones targeted. Age-matched healthy controls and rheumatoid arthritis patients had CD8+ T-cell clonality that did not differ significantly.

The repertoire was sequenced with immunoSEQ multiplex PCR; TCRdb's copy has only in-frame clones and lacks some. The repertoire holds 2,500 to 3,500 clones, with less than 90% as singletons. This CDR3 is 16 amino acids long. Germline CDR1 LNHDA, CDR2 SQIVND (reference sequence). V shed 3 bases and J 4 bases; nucleotides not matched to a gene: 8. The sequence was obtained from a woman in her fifties or sixties with rheumatoid arthritis. What was sequenced was CD8+ T cells sorted from blood. The V gene is TRBV19, the J gene TRBJ2-3; 9 bases map to TRBD1. The CDR3 nucleotides are TGTGCCAGTAGTATTCGGGGGACAGGGTGGTCAGATACGCAGTATTTT. This encodes CASSIRGTGWSDTQYF.